The clone carrying this T cell receptor (beta chain) was counted between two and nine times. Antigen: not known. The data belong to a study of T cell responses to AZD1222 COVID-19 vaccine. Study-wide results and caveats: Clonal diversity may have been underestimated, and the donors were mostly white British, with more females than males.

TCRdb's copy holds only in-frame clones and misses some; the assay was immunoSEQ multiplex PCR. The data contain about 150,000 clones, around nine tenths of them singletons. The source of this sequence is an adult who received the AZD1222 COVID-19 vaccine. The sequences come from peripheral blood, collected 28 days after the second AZD1222 dose.

Written as DNA, the CDR3 is TGTGCCAGCACGGCAGGCGGGAGCACTGAAGCTTTCTTT. This encodes CASTAGGSTEAFF. The chain has TRBV12-3 or TRBV12-4 and TRBJ1-1; D not resolved. V was trimmed by 7 bases and J by 4 bases, leaving 13 bases between them. The CDR3 is 13 amino acids.